These 5 T cell receptor beta chains were all obtained from the same sample, sequenced in a study of blood T cell repertoires in COVID-19. Assay used: immunoSEQ multiplex PCR; TCRdb lists only in-frame clones, some missing. This sample carries about 36,000 clones, 81% of them seen once, and the ten largest clones take 42%. The sample taken for sequencing was peripheral blood. All receptors derive from a human donor in a cohort sampled during active or convalescent COVID-19. The donor label of this sample is uncertain.

The V and J genes are TRBV10-3 and TRBJ2-7, with D unresolved. V dropped 2 bases and J dropped 6 bases, with 11 bases sitting between them. The CDR3 consists of 13 residues. Germline-derived CDR1 and CDR2 are ENHRY and SYGVKD. The CDR3 here is CAISEGRNVEQYF. The CDR3 nucleotides read TGTGCCATCAGTGAGGGGCGCAACGTCGAGCAGTACTTC.

The CDR3: CASSYESSGRNEQFF. The CDR3 bases are TGTGCCAGCAGTTATGAGTCTAGCGGGAGGAATGAGCAGTTCTTC. The chain has TRBV6-5 and TRBJ2-1; 11 bases are a match to TRBD2. The CDR3 runs 15 residues. The germline V gene has CDR1 MNHEY and CDR2 SVGAGI. Trimming cost V 3 bases and J 7 bases; bases outside gene matches: 5.

The chain links TRBV7-9 to TRBJ2-5; the D gene is possibly TRBD1 (7 bases). The CDR3 totals 15 residues. CDR1 and CDR2 (germline): SEHNR, FQNEAQ (reference sequence). The ends were cut back, 5 bases at V and 1 base at J, with 14 bases in the middle. The CDR3 DNA is TGTGCCAGCAGCCTCAGGGGGGTCAGCCAAGAGACCCAGTACTTC. It specifies CASSLRGVSQETQYF.

The rearrangement joins TRBV18 to TRBJ1-4; D gene unclear. Trimming removed 2 bases at V and 3 bases at J, with 13 bases between. Germline V gives CDR1 KGHSH, CDR2 LQKENI. The CDR3 runs to 16 residues. CDR3 coding DNA: TGTGCCAGCTCACCAGAAACCGTCGGTGCTAATGAAAAACTGTTTTTT. Protein product: CASSPETVGANEKLFF.

The V and J genes are TRBV7-8 and TRBJ2-1; D call uncertain. CDR1 SGHVS and CDR2 FQNEAQ come from the germline V gene. The CDR3 contains 16 residues. V lost 1 base and J lost 1, with 11 bases in between. The CDR3 DNA reads TGTGCCAGCAGCTTAGTAGGCGGCAATTCCTACAATGAGCAGTTCTTC. It specifies CASSLVGGNSYNEQFF. Filled out from reference TRBV7-8 and TRBJ2-1, the complete variable domain reads GAGVSQSPRYKVAKRGQDVALRCDPISGHVSLFWYQQALGQGPEFLTYFQNEAQLDKSGLPSDRFFAERPEGSVSTLKIQRTQQEDSAVYLCASSLVGGNSYNEQFFGPGTRLTVL.